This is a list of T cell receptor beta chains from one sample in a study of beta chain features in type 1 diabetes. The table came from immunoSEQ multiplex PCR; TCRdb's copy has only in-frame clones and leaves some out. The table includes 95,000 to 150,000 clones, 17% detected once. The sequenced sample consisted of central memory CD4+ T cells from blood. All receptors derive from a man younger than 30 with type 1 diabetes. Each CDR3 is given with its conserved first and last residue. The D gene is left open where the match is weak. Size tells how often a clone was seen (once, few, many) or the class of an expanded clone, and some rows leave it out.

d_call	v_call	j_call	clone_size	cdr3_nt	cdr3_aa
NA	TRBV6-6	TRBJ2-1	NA	TGTGCCAGCAGTTACACTCGGTTCAATGAGCAGTTCTTC	CASSYTRFNEQFF
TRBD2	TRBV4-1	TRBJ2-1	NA	TGCGCCAGCAGCCAAGGCCCACTAGCGGGAGGGCCCTACAATGAGCAGTTCTTC	CASSQGPLAGGPYNEQFF
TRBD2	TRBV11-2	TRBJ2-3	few	TGTGCCAGCAGCTTAGGAGCGGGGACGCAGTATTTT	CASSLGAGTQYF
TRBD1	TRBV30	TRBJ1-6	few	TGTGCCTGGAGTGACAGGGGGCACAATTCACCCCTCCACTTT	CAWSDRGHNSPLHF
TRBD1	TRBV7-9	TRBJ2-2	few	TGTGCCAGCAGCTCGGGACAGGGCGGCGGGGAGCTGTTTTTT	CASSSGQGGGELFF
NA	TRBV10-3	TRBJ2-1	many	TGTGCCATCAGTTACAGTGAGGTTTACAATGAGCAGTTCTTC	CAISYSEVYNEQFF
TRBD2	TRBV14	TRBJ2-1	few	TGTGCCAGCAGCCAAGAGAAAGGCGGGGGAATATACAATGAGCAGTTCTTC	CASSQEKGGGIYNEQFF
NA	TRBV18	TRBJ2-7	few	TGTGCCAGCTCACCTAACGCCTACGAGCAGTACTTC	CASSPNAYEQYF
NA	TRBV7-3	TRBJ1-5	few	TGTGCCAGCAGCTGTCGGACAGCCAATCAGCCCCAGCATTTT	CASSCRTANQPQHF
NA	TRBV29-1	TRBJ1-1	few	TGCAGCGCTTCTCAGGGTAACACTGAAGCTTTCTTT	CSASQGNTEAFF
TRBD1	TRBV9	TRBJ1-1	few	TGTGCCAGCAGCTTAACAGGGGGCACTGAAGCTTTCTTT	CASSLTGGTEAFF
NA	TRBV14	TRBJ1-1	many	TGTGCCAGCAGCCGGCTCCTACAGGGCTCTGAAGCTTTCTTT	CASSRLLQGSEAFF
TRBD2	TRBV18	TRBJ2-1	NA	TGTGCCAGCTCACCACAAAATCTAGCGGGAGGTCCGAATGAGCAGTTCTTC	CASSPQNLAGGPNEQFF
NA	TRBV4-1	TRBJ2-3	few	TGCGCCAGCAGCCAAGTCGCTAGCGGCACAGATACGCAGTATTTT	CASSQVASGTDTQYF
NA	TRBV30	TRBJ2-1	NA	TGTGCCTGGAGTACAGTGCATGAGCAGTTCTTC	CAWSTVHEQFF
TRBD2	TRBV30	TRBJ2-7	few	TGTGCCTTTGCCTCGGGGGGGCCCTACGAGCAGTACTTC	CAFASGGPYEQYF
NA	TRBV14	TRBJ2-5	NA	TGTGCCAGCAGCCAATACTCAGGGTACCAAGAGACCCAGTACTTC	CASSQYSGYQETQYF
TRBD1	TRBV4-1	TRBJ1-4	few	TGCGCCAGCAGCCAGCCAGGGGGCGGTGAAAAACTGTTTTTT	CASSQPGGGEKLFF
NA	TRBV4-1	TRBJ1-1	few	TGCGCCAGCAGCCAACGGATGCCGAACACTGAAGCTTTCTTT	CASSQRMPNTEAFF